A selection of T cell receptor beta chains follows, all from one sample in a study of control samples from healthy donors and cancer patients. The assay was immunoSEQ multiplex PCR, and TCRdb's table has in-frame clones only and misses some. The sample has 85,000 to 120,000 clones, just over 90% seen once. The material sequenced was blood. All receptors derive from a woman between 18 and 29 years old in good health. CDR3s include the opening cysteine and the closing phenylalanine or tryptophan. D genes are given only for firm matches. Where a row states a size, it is once, few, many or the class of an expanded clone; other rows omit it.

d_gene,j_gene,abundance,v_gene,CDR3nt,CDR3aa
-,TRBJ1-1,-,TRBV11-1,TGTGCCAGCAGCTCGGATCCTGCCACTGAAGCTTTCTTT,CASSSDPATEAFF
-,TRBJ1-1,once,TRBV2,TGTGCCAGCAGTGTGGGCGGTGCCACTGAAGCTTTCTTT,CASSVGGATEAFF
-,TRBJ1-1,-,TRBV18,TGTGCCAGCTCACCCCGCGGGGGGGACACTGAAGCTTTCTTT,CASSPRGGDTEAFF
-,TRBJ1-2,-,TRBV5-1,TGCGCCAGCAGCTTGGTTGGGGGCGAATGGGATGGCTACACCTTC,CASSLVGGEWDGYTF
-,TRBJ2-7,once,TRBV24-1,TGTGCCACCAGTGATATGACAGAGCAAAGTTACGAGCAGTACTTC,CATSDMTEQSYEQYF
TRBD1,TRBJ1-2,-,TRBV6-1,TGTGCCAGCTTTCCGGGACAGGGAACCTATGGCTACACCTTC,CASFPGQGTYGYTF
-,TRBJ1-1,-,TRBV20-1,TGCAGTGCTAGTAGATCCGACAGACTGAACGGGGAAGCTTTCTTT,CSASRSDRLNGEAFF
TRBD2,TRBJ2-3,-,TRBV7-2,TGTGCCAGCAGCTTGGGACTAGCGGGAGGGCCGTCAGATACGCAGTATTTT,CASSLGLAGGPSDTQYF
TRBD2,TRBJ2-1,-,TRBV9,TGTGCCAGCAGCGTACTCTCGGGGGGACTACAAGGGAATGAGCAGTTCTTC,CASSVLSGGLQGNEQFF
TRBD1,TRBJ2-3,once,TRBV2,TGTGCCAGCAGTGGGGACAGAAAAACTAGCACAGATACGCAGTATTTT,CASSGDRKTSTDTQYF
-,TRBJ1-1,-,TRBV24-1,TGTGCCACCAGTGACTCCAGGATGAACACTGAAGCTTTCTTT,CATSDSRMNTEAFF
-,TRBJ1-5,-,TRBV19,TGTGCCAGTAGTATAGATCCGACTAGAGGTTTAAATCAGCCCCAGCATTTT,CASSIDPTRGLNQPQHF
-,TRBJ1-1,-,TRBV18,TGTGCCAGCTCACCCGGATTTAACACTGAAGCTTTCTTT,CASSPGFNTEAFF
TRBD1,TRBJ1-2,-,TRBV27,TGTGCCACCATCACCGGGACAGGACCTAACTATGGCTACACCTTC,CATITGTGPNYGYTF
TRBD2,TRBJ2-2,once,TRBV7-8,TGTGCCAGCAGCTTCCTCGCCGGGGGGGACCATAACGCGAACACCGGGGAGCTGTTTTTT,CASSFLAGGDHNANTGELFF
-,TRBJ1-1,-,TRBV7-2,TGTGCCAGCAGCTACCCCACCGTCAATCCGGGGCCTGAAGCTTTCTTT,CASSYPTVNPGPEAFF
-,TRBJ2-7,-,TRBV7-9,TGTGCCAGCAGCTTATCGCAGGTACCCTACGAGCAGTACTTC,CASSLSQVPYEQYF
-,TRBJ1-2,-,TRBV30,TGTGCCTGGATTCGAGGGAACTATGGCTACACCTTC,CAWIRGNYGYTF
TRBD1,TRBJ2-3,once,TRBV11-3,TGTGCCAGCAGCTTTACAGGGGCAGATACGCAGTATTTT,CASSFTGADTQYF
TRBD1,TRBJ1-1,-,TRBV29-1,TGCAGCGTTGAAGACCCAGGGGGGAGGATGAACACTGAAGCTTTCTTT,CSVEDPGGRMNTEAFF
TRBD2,TRBJ2-1,-,TRBV2,TGTGCCAGTCACCTAGCGGGGGCTTTTGGTGAGCAGTTCTTC,CASHLAGAFGEQFF
-,TRBJ2-5,-,TRBV6-5,TGTGCCAGCAGTTACTATTCGGGGTCCCAAGAGACCCAGTACTTC,CASSYYSGSQETQYF
-,TRBJ1-1,-,TRBV2,TGTGCCAGCAACGAACCGGGTCCCACTGCGGGGGATGAAGCTTTCTTT,CASNEPGPTAGDEAFF
TRBD1,TRBJ1-2,-,TRBV3-1/TRBV3-2,TGTGCCAGCAGCCAAGACGGGCAGGGGGCAGCTAACTATGGCTACACCTTC,CASSQDGQGAANYGYTF
TRBD1,TRBJ1-4,-,TRBV5-1,TGCGCCAGCAGCTCACGGACAGGGGAAAATGAAAAACTGTTTTTT,CASSSRTGENEKLFF
-,TRBJ2-3,-,TRBV5-1,TGCGCCAGCAGCTTGACTAGGCCGGGTCGGCCAGATACGCAGTATTTT,CASSLTRPGRPDTQYF
TRBD2,TRBJ2-3,few,TRBV4-2,TGTGCCAGCAGCCAAGAGCGGGGGGGCCCAGATACGCAGTATTTT,CASSQERGGPDTQYF
TRBD1,TRBJ1-2,-,TRBV4-2,TGTGCCAGCAGCCTCGGGACAGGGTATGAGGGTAACTATGGCTACACCTTC,CASSLGTGYEGNYGYTF
TRBD1,TRBJ1-2,once,TRBV24-1,TGTGCCACCTCACACGGGACAGGGAACTATGGCTACACCTTC,CATSHGTGNYGYTF
TRBD2,TRBJ2-1,-,TRBV12-5,TGTGCTAGTGGTTTGGCACGGGGTAGCGGGAGTTCCTACAATGAGCAGTTCTTC,CASGLARGSGSSYNEQFF
TRBD2,TRBJ2-3,-,TRBV4-3,TGCGCCAGCAGCCCCGGACTAGCGGGAGGGCCCGGCACAGATACGCAGTATTTT,CASSPGLAGGPGTDTQYF
-,TRBJ1-1,-,TRBV6-5,TGTGCCAGCAGTTTTTCAAGACTGATGAACACTGAAGCTTTCTTT,CASSFSRLMNTEAFF
-,TRBJ1-2,-,TRBV3-1/TRBV3-2,TGTGCCAGCAGCCAGCCAGGGGATAACTATGGCTACACCTTC,CASSQPGDNYGYTF
-,TRBJ2-1,-,TRBV7-9,TGTGCCAGCAGCCCGACAGAAGTTGCCTACAATGAGCAGTTCTTC,CASSPTEVAYNEQFF
-,TRBJ2-7,-,TRBV25-1,TGTGCCAGCAGTCATCAGTACGAGCAGTACTTC,CASSHQYEQYF
-,TRBJ2-2,-,TRBV9,TGTGCCAGCAGCCCTTTGATGGCCCCAGGGGCCGGGGAGCTGTTTTTT,CASSPLMAPGAGELFF
-,TRBJ1-2,-,TRBV13,TGTGCCAGCAGCTTAGGCGCAGGCTATTATGGCTACACCTTC,CASSLGAGYYGYTF
-,TRBJ2-7,few,TRBV6-8,TGTGCCAGCCGTAGCGAGGACGAGCAGTACTTC,CASRSEDEQYF
-,TRBJ1-2,-,TRBV29-1,TGCAGCTTCTATTCTCCGGGCCCAACCCACTATGGCTACACCTTC,CSFYSPGPTHYGYTF
-,TRBJ1-1,-,TRBV30,TGTGCCTGGAGTGCCAGAGGGGGGAACACTGAAGCTTTCTTT,CAWSARGGNTEAFF
TRBD1,TRBJ1-1,-,TRBV19,TGTGCCAGTAGAGGGCAGGGGGTATCTGAAGCTTTCTTT,CASRGQGVSEAFF